This record looks at one TCR beta chain sequence and its context. The V end lost 7 bases, the J end lost 3 bases, and 10 bases lay between the germline ends. The CDR3 contains 13 residues. Germline V gene lookup returns CDR1 ENHRY and CDR2 SYGVKD. These data belong to a study of cytomegalovirus exposure and HLA in healthy donors. Use of 60 Vbeta and 13 Jbeta primers characterized the PCR. Data came from immunoSEQ multiplex PCR; TCRdb stores just in-frame clones and leaves some out. The sample lists over 200,000 clones, roughly 80% seen once, with around 4% in the top ten. The clonotype was recovered from a male donor in good health and CMV-seronegative. Sequencing used PBMCs. The gene calls are TRBV10-3 and TRBJ2-1; perhaps TRBD2 as D (5 bases). Written as DNA, the CDR3 is TGTGCCATCACTAGCCAAGGCTACAATGAGCAGTTCTTC. Protein product: CAITSQGYNEQFF.